This TCR beta chain was identified in a study of OX40 agonist ivuxolimab in advanced cancers. Study-level background: Hepatocellular carcinoma, melanoma, renal cell or head and neck cancer affected the dose-escalation patients.

Deletions cut 3 bases from V and 5 bases from J, with 4 bases between. Per the germline V gene, CDR1 is MNHNY and CDR2 is SVGAGI (reference sequence). The CDR3 loop spans 11 amino acids. Sequencing was performed with immunoSEQ multiplex PCR; in TCRdb, only in-frame clones are kept and a portion is missing. The sample contains about 64,000 clones, about 81% of which appear only once. A remark on this clone: Other DNA sequences of this sample code for an identical CDR3.

This receptor was identified in an adult with an advanced solid tumor such as melanoma, head and neck, liver or kidney cancer. The sample consisted of CD4+ or CD8+ T cells sorted from blood, taken in a trial of the OX40 agonist ivuxolimab. The rearrangement uses TRBV6-6 and TRBJ1-1; unclear D gene. The CDR3 protein is CASSYGTEAFF. The CDR3 DNA reads as TGTGCCAGCAGTTATGGGACTGAAGCTTTCTTT.